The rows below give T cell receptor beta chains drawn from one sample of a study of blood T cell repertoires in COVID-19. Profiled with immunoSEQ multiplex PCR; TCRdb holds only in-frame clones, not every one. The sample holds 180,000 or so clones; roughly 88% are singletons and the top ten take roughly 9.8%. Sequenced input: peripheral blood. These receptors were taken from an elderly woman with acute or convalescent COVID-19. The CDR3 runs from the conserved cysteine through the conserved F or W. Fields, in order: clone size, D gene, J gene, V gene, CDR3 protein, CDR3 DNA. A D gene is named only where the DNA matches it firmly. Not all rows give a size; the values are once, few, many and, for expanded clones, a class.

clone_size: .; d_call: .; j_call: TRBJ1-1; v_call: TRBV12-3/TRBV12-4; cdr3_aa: CASTKGANTEAFF; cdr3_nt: TGTGCCAGCACCAAGGGAGCGAACACTGAAGCTTTCTTT
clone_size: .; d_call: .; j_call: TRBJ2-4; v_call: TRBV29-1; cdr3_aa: CSVEQGLAKNIQYF; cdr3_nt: TGCAGCGTTGAACAGGGGCTAGCCAAAAACATTCAGTACTTC
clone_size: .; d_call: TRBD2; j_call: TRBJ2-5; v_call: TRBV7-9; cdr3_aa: CASSFGSGGGQGETQYF; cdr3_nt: TGTGCCAGCAGCTTCGGTAGCGGGGGGGGACAGGGAGAGACCCAGTACTTC
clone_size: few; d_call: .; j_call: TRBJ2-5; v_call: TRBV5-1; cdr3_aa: CASSSGWETQYF; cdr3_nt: TGCGCCAGCAGCTCCGGGTGGGAGACCCAGTACTTC
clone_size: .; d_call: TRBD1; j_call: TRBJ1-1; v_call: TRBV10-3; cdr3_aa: CAIRTRTGNTEAFF; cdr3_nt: TGTGCCATCAGGACCCGGACAGGGAACACTGAAGCTTTCTTT
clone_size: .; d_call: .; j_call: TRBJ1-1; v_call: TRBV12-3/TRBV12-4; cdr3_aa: CASSLQMNTEAFF; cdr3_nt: TGTGCCAGCAGTTTACAGATGAACACTGAAGCTTTCTTT
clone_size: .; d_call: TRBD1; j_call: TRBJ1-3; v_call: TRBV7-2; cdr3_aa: CASSTAGTGSGNTIYF; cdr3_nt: TGTGCCAGCAGCACCGCCGGGACAGGGTCTGGAAACACCATATATTTT
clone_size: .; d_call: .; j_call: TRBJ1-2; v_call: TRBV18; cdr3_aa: CASSPSGQNYGYTF; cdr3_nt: TGTGCCAGCTCACCATCTGGGCAGAACTATGGCTACACCTTC
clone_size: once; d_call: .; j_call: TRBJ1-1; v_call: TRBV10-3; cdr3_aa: CAIRGNTEAFF; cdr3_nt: TGTGCCATAAGGGGCAACACTGAAGCTTTCTTT
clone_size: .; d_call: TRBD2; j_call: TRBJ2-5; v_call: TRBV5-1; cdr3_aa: CASSLWGTSGSGETQYF; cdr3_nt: TGCGCCAGCAGCTTGTGGGGGACTAGCGGGAGTGGAGAGACCCAGTACTTC
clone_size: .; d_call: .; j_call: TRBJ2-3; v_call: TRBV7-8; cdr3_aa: CASSLARDTQYF; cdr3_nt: TGTGCCAGCAGCTTAGCGAGGGATACGCAGTATTTT
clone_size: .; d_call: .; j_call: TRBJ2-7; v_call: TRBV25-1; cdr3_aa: CASRYFYEQYF; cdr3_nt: TGTGCCAGCAGGTACTTCTACGAGCAGTACTTC
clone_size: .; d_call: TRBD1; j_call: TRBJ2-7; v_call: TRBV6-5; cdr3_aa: CASTSGQGGYEQYF; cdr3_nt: TGTGCCAGCACCTCGGGACAGGGAGGCTACGAGCAGTACTTC
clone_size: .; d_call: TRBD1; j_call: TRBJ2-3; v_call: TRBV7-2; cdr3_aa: CASSLGQGADTQYF; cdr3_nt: TGTGCCAGCAGCTTAGGACAGGGAGCAGATACGCAGTATTTT
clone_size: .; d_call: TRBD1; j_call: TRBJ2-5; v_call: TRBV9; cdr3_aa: CASSKTGGRETQYF; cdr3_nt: TGTGCCAGCAGCAAGACAGGGGGTCGAGAGACCCAGTACTTC
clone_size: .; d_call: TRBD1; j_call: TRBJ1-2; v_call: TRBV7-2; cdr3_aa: CASSLATGFRDYGYTF; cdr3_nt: TGTGCCAGCAGCTTAGCGACAGGGTTTCGGGACTATGGCTACACCTTC
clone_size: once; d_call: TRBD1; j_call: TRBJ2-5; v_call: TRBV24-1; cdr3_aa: CATSDPGQGFRETQYF; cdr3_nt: TGTGCCACCAGTGACCCAGGACAGGGCTTTAGGGAGACCCAGTACTTC
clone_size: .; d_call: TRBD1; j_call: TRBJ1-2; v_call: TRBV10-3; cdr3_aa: CAISGTDEFYTF; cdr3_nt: TGTGCCATCTCCGGGACAGATGAGTTCTACACCTTC
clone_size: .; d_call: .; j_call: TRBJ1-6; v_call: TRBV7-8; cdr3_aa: CASGYSMAGSSYNSPLHF; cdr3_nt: TGTGCCAGCGGTTACTCTATGGCGGGGAGCTCCTATAATTCACCCCTCCACTTT
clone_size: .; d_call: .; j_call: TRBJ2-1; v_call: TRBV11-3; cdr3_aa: CASSLEGGGTRQFF; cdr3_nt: TGTGCCAGCAGCTTAGAAGGTGGCGGGACCCGGCAGTTCTTC
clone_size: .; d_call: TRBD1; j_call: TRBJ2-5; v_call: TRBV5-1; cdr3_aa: CASSKGQGRETQYF; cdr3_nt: TGCGCCAGCAGCAAAGGACAGGGTCGGGAGACCCAGTACTTC
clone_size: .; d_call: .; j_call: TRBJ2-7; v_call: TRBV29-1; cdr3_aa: CSVEEVGATPEQYF; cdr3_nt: TGCAGCGTTGAAGAAGTAGGGGCAACCCCCGAGCAGTACTTC
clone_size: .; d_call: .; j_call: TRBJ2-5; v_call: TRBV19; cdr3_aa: CASSITTGRKETQYF; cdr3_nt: TGTGCCAGTAGTATAACAACAGGCCGAAAGGAGACCCAGTACTTC
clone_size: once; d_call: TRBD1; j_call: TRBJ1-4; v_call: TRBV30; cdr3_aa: CAWGALRTGKKLFF; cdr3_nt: TGTGCCTGGGGGGCCCTTCGGACAGGGAAAAAACTGTTTTTT
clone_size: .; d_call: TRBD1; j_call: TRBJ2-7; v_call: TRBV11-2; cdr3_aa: CAIGQGSSYEQYF; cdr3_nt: TGTGCCATCGGACAGGGGAGCTCCTACGAGCAGTACTTC
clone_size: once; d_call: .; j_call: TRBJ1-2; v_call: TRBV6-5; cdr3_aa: CATRRDYGYTF; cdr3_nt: TGTGCCACCCGCAGGGACTATGGCTACACCTTC
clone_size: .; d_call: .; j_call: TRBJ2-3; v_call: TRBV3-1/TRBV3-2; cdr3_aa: CASSTTWTDTQYF; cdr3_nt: TGTGCCAGCAGCACGACTTGGACAGATACGCAGTATTTT
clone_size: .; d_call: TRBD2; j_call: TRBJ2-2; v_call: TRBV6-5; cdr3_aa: CASSLGLVGTGELFF; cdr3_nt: TGTGCCAGCAGCCTAGGACTAGTGGGCACCGGGGAGCTGTTTTTT
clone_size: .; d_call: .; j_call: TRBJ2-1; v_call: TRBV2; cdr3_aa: CASRATGWKFF; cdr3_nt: TGTGCCAGCAGAGCTACAGGGTGGAAGTTCTTC
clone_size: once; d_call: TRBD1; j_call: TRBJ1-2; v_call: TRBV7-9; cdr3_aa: CASSLDRVGGYTF; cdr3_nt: TGTGCCAGCAGCCTCGACAGGGTTGGGGGCTACACCTTC
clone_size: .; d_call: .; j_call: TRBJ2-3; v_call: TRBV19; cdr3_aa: CASRDTQYF; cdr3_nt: TGTGCCAGCCGGGATACGCAGTATTTT
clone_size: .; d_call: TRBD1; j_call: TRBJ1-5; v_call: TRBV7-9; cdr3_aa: CASSGDRGQPQHF; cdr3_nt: TGTGCCAGCAGCGGAGACAGGGGCCAGCCCCAGCATTTT
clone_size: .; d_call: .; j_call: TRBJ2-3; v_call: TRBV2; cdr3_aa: CASSPLGAGGDTQYF; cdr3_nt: TGTGCCAGCAGCCCCCTGGGGGCTGGTGGAGATACGCAGTATTTT
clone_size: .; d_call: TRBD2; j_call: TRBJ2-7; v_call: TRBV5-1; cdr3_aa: CASSRQGGGTYEQYF; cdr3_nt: TGCGCCAGCTCCAGACAAGGCGGGGGAACTTACGAGCAGTACTTC
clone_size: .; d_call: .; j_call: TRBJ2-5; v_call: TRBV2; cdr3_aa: CASSANLGGETQYF; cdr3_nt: TGTGCCAGCAGTGCTAATTTGGGAGGTGAGACCCAGTACTTC
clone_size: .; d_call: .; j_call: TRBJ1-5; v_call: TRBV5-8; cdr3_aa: CASSLGWASNQPQHF; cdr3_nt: TGTGCCAGCAGCTTGGGCTGGGCTAGCAATCAGCCCCAGCATTTT
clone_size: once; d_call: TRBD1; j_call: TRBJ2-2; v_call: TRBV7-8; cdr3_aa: CASSPVGGDTGELFF; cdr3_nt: TGTGCCAGCAGCCCGGTAGGGGGCGACACCGGGGAGCTGTTTTTT
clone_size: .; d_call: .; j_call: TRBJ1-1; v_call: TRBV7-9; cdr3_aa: CASSLDSNTEAFF; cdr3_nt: TGTGCCAGCAGCTTAGACAGTAACACTGAAGCTTTCTTT
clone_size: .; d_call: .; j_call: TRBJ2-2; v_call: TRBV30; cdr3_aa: CAWSVPRAHSTGELFF; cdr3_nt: TGTGCCTGGAGTGTACCCAGGGCCCATTCCACCGGGGAGCTGTTTTTT
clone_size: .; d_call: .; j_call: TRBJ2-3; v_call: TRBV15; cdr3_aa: CATSRDIQTTADTQYF; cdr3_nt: TGTGCCACCAGCAGAGATATACAAACTACCGCAGATACGCAGTATTTT
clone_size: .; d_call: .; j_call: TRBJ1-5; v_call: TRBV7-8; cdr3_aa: CASSSGGPRNQPQHF; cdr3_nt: TGTGCCAGCAGCTCCGGGGGACCGCGCAATCAGCCCCAGCATTTT
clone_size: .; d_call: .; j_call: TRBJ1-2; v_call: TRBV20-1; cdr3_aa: CSASDGGSGYGYTF; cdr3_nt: TGCAGTGCTAGTGATGGGGGCTCGGGCTATGGCTACACCTTC
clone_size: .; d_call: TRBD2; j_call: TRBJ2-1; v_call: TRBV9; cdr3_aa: CASSVDGRSYNEQFF; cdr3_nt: TGTGCCAGCAGCGTAGACGGGAGGAGCTACAATGAGCAGTTCTTC